This entry features one TCR beta chain sequence. This sample stems from a study of OX40 agonist ivuxolimab in advanced cancers. The CDR3 runs 13 residues. Germline trimming cut 4 bases from V and 4 bases from J; bases unmatched to any gene: 2. CDR1 and CDR2 from the germline V gene are SQVTM and ANQGSEA. Data came from immunoSEQ multiplex PCR; TCRdb stores just in-frame clones and leaves some out. The sample holds about 100,000 clones; around 85% are singletons and the top ten take around 5.5%. The TCR was taken from an adult with an advanced solid tumor such as melanoma, head and neck, liver or kidney cancer. The chain uses TRBV29-1 and TRBJ1-5; 9 positions match TRBD1. This material consisted of CD4+ or CD8+ T cells sorted from blood, taken in a trial of the OX40 agonist ivuxolimab. CDR3 nucleotides: TGCAGCGTTGCCGACAGGGGGAATCAGCCCCAGCATTTT. This gives the protein CSVADRGNQPQHF.